The 25 T cell receptor beta chains presented below share a single source sample, sequenced in a study of shared clonotypes between healthy human individuals. TCRdb's table, derived via immunoSEQ multiplex PCR, lists solely in-frame clones and lacks some. The data show 2 million to 3 million clones, roughly 93% seen once. Sequences were obtained from naive CD4+ T cells from PBMCs. Regarding subset: CD45RA+ positively selected. Every receptor here comes from a man aged 18 to 30 in good health. Some clones in this sample may be carry-over from other donors' samples.

The rearrangement joins TRBV28 to TRBJ2-1, with TRBD1 matching over 7 bases. The CDR3 is made up of 13 amino acids. V shed 10 bases and J 3 bases; nucleotides not matched to a gene: 6. Germline-derived CDR1 and CDR2 are MDHEN and SYDVKM. The CDR3 bases are TGTGCCACCGGGGACAGTTTCTACAATGAGCAGTTCTTC. Translating it yields CATGDSFYNEQFF.

The chain combines TRBV5-1 with TRBJ1-2, with no clear D. This CDR3 is built from 14 residues. Trimming cost V 0 bases and J 5 bases, with 11 bases left between them. The V gene's germline CDR1 is SGHRS and CDR2 YFSETQ. DNA for the CDR3: TGCGCCAGCAGCTTGGGGGGTTCATCATATGGCTACACCTTC. Protein sequence: CASSLGGSSYGYTF.

The chain recombines TRBV28 with TRBJ2-7; D tentatively reads TRBD1 or TRBD2 (6 bases each). V was pared by 4 bases and J by 4 bases, with 14 bases between. The CDR3 runs 14 residues. Germline V gene lookup returns CDR1 MDHEN and CDR2 SYDVKM. The CDR3 region is CASSWGAQVYEQYF. The CDR3 coding sequence is TGTGCCAGCAGTTGGGGGGCCCAGGTTTACGAGCAGTACTTC.

This rearrangement joins TRBV6-1 to TRBJ1-4; 12 positions match TRBD1. The length of the CDR3 is 14 residues. The J segment lost 8 bases and the V segment lost 5 bases, leaving 3 bases of the junction unmatched. Per the germline V gene, CDR1 is MNHNS and CDR2 is SASEGT. In DNA, the CDR3 is TGTGCCAGCAGTATTGGGACAGGGGGCGAAAAACTGTTTTTT. This encodes CASSIGTGGEKLFF.

The rearrangement links TRBV28 to TRBJ2-5; 12 nucleotides agree with TRBD1. The DNA end lines up better with TRBJ2-7; the J call may be wrong. Germline V lookup: CDR1 MDHEN, CDR2 SYDVKM. This CDR3 is 16 amino acids long. CDR3 region: CASSPMGTGGEDEQYF. CDR3 nucleotide sequence: TGTGCCAGCAGCCCAATGGGGACAGGGGGCGAGGACGAGCAGTACTTC.

The chain employs TRBV19 and TRBJ1-5; D gene uncertain. The CDR3 is made up of 17 amino acids. Trimming removed 1 base at V and 1 base at J, with 14 bases between. Germline-derived CDR1 and CDR2 are LNHDA and SQIVND (reference sequence). CDR3 protein: CASSIGIGPASNQPQHF. CDR3 DNA: TGTGCCAGTAGTATAGGAATAGGACCTGCAAGCAATCAGCCCCAGCATTTT.

The chain employs TRBV28 and TRBJ2-6, with D uncertain. This CDR3 is built from 15 residues. Trimming cost V 7 bases and J 0 bases, with 10 bases left between them. Per the germline V gene, CDR1 is MDHEN and CDR2 is SYDVKM. The CDR3 DNA follows: TGTGCCAGCATGGTTCGTAGCTCTGGGGCCAACGTCCTGACTTTC. Encoded protein: CASMVRSSGANVLTF.

V is TRBV7-9 and J is TRBJ2-7; D possibly corresponds to TRBD2 (5 bases). CDR1 is SEHNR, CDR2 FQNEAQ, per germline (reference sequence). The CDR3 loop spans 13 amino acids. V lost 3 bases, J lost 7 bases, and 13 bases lay in between. The CDR3 sequence is CASSFTSPGEQYF. The CDR3 coding sequence is TGTGCCAGCAGCTTTACAAGTCCGGGGGAGCAGTACTTC.

CDR3 sequence: CASSLGTSGSYEQFF. CDR3 coding DNA: TGTGCCAGCAGCCTCGGGACTAGCGGGAGTTATGAGCAGTTCTTC. This chain joins TRBV11-1 and TRBJ2-1; 14 bases align to TRBD2. Per germline, CDR1 SGHAT and CDR2 FQDESV (reference sequence). The junction had 5 bases not matched to a gene; V was cut back by 5 bases and J by 8 bases. The CDR3 has 15 amino acids.

The V call is TRBV27, the J call TRBJ2-2; D gene ambiguous. The CDR3 spans 15 residues. Germline lookup yields CDR1 MNHEY and CDR2 SMNVEV (reference sequence). The V and J ends lost 2 bases and 1 base respectively, with 8 bases between them. DNA for the CDR3: TGTGCCAGCAGTTTAGGCCTAGGGAACACCGGGGAGCTGTTTTTT. This gives the protein CASSLGLGNTGELFF.

This chain joins TRBV5-1 and TRBJ1-2; 9 nucleotides match TRBD1. Germline assignment: CDR1 SGHRS and CDR2 YFSETQ. J lost 7 bases, V lost 0 bases, and 7 bases had no gene match. The CDR3 is made up of 15 amino acids. The CDR3 DNA reads as TGCGCCAGCAGCTTGGCCTGGGACAGGGTGAGTGGCTACACCTTC. It translates to CASSLAWDRVSGYTF.

The chain carries TRBV7-2 and TRBJ2-2, with TRBD2 identical over 8 bases. The V gene end was trimmed by 2 bases and the J gene end by 3 bases; junction bases not matched to a gene: 8. The CDR3 contains 17 residues. The germline V gene encodes CDR1 SGHTA and CDR2 FQGNSA. The CDR3 DNA follows: TGTGCCAGCAGCTTACGTGGCGGGAGGACATACACCGGGGAGCTGTTTTTT. It is translated as CASSLRGGRTYTGELFF.

The chain has TRBV5-6 and TRBJ2-3; D not resolved. Trimming left V 3 bases short and J 2 bases short, with 10 bases between. CDR1 and CDR2 from the germline V gene are SGHDT and YYEEEE. The CDR3 contains 14 residues. The CDR3 DNA follows: TGTGCCAGCAGCTCTGGAGTGCTCACAGATACGCAGTATTTT. This gives the protein CASSSGVLTDTQYF.

The rearrangement uses TRBV7-2 and TRBJ1-1; possibly TRBD1 for D (6 bases). The CDR3 is 15 residues long. Trimming stripped 1 base from V and 10 bases from J, with 19 bases between. Germline-derived CDR1 and CDR2 are SGHTA and FQGNSA. CDR3 loop: CASSLGQAYGGRAFF. The DNA for the CDR3 is TGTGCCAGCAGCTTAGGTCAGGCCTACGGGGGGCGAGCTTTCTTT. The full variable domain, with the rest looked up from reference TRBV7-2 and TRBJ1-1, is GAGVSQSPSNKVTEKGKDVELRCDPISGHTALYWYRQSLGQGLEFLIYFQGNSAPDKSGLPSDRFSAERTGGSVSTLTIQRTQQEDSAVYLCASSLGQAYGGRAFFGQGTRLTVV.

The chain employs TRBV20-1 and TRBJ2-5; D not resolved. This CDR3 contains 11 residues. V was shortened by 0 bases and J by 9 bases, with 8 bases between the two germline ends. CDR1 and CDR2 (germline): DFQATT, SNEGSKA (reference sequence). CDR3: CSAREESAQYF. The DNA of the CDR3 is TGCAGTGCTAGAGAAGAATCGGCCCAGTACTTC.

The V gene is TRBV5-4, the J gene TRBJ2-7, with 15 positions matching TRBD2. Germline CDR1 reads SGHNT; CDR2 reads YYREEE (reference sequence). V lost 4 bases and J lost 6; bases outside the gene matches: 5. This CDR3 has 15 residues. As DNA, the CDR3 is TGTGCCAGCAGCGCCTGGACTAGCGGGAGGGGCGAGCAGTACTTC. Translated, it gives CASSAWTSGRGEQYF.

This chain links TRBV29-1 with TRBJ2-5, with TRBD1 matching 9 bases. V gave up 7 bases and J gave up 0 bases; unmatched junction bases: 0. The germline CDR1 and CDR2 sequences are SQVTM and ANQGSEA. The length of the CDR3 is 12 residues. In DNA, the CDR3 is TGCAGCGGACAGGGGGACCAAGAGACCCAGTACTTC. It yields the protein CSGQGDQETQYF.

This chain links TRBV28 with TRBJ2-4; TRBD1 agrees at 8 bases. The germline V gene has CDR1 MDHEN and CDR2 SYDVKM. CDR3 length equals 16 residues. J was trimmed by 0 bases and V by 6 bases; bases with no gene match: 7. CDR3 nucleotide sequence: TGTGCCAGCAGCCGTGGACAGGGACTAGCCAAAAACATTCAGTACTTC. This translates into CASSRGQGLAKNIQYF.

The chain joins TRBV7-3 to TRBJ2-1; tentatively, D is TRBD2 (6 bases). V shed 2 bases and J shed 5 bases, with 13 bases lying between them. Germline CDR1 and CDR2: SGHTA and FQGTGA. The CDR3 extends over 15 amino acids. The DNA of the CDR3 is TGTGCCAGCAGCTTAGCCCTAGCGAGAAACAATGAGCAGTTCTTC. Translating it yields CASSLALARNNEQFF.

The chain couples TRBV14 to TRBJ2-7, with 7 bases aligning to TRBD1. From germline, CDR1 is SGHDN and CDR2 FVKESK. The trim removed 1 base at V and 4 bases at J, leaving 10 bases unmatched. The CDR3 runs to 16 residues. The CDR3, as DNA: TGTGCCAGCAGCCAAGTTGAGAGGGGACAGAGATACGAGCAGTACTTC. Its protein is CASSQVERGQRYEQYF.

The chain couples TRBV5-4 to TRBJ2-7; D might be TRBD2 (5 bases). V was shortened by 0 bases and J by 3 bases, with 10 bases between the two germline ends. The V gene's germline CDR1 is SGHNT and CDR2 YYREEE (reference sequence). The CDR3 has 14 amino acids. In DNA form, the CDR3 reads TGTGCCAGCAGCTTGGAGGCGACTAACTACGAGCAGTACTTC. Its translation is CASSLEATNYEQYF.

This chain joins TRBV28 and TRBJ2-7; D may be TRBD1 (6 bases). In germline, CDR1 is MDHEN, CDR2 SYDVKM. The CDR3 sequence is 15 residues long. Trimming left V 4 bases short and J 3 bases short, with 16 bases between. Written as DNA, the CDR3 is TGTGCCAGCAGTTCCCACCTAAGGGGGTTCTACGAGCAGTACTTC. This sequence encodes CASSSHLRGFYEQYF.

The rearrangement uses TRBV7-3 and TRBJ1-1; possibly TRBD1 for D (5 bases). Per germline, CDR1 SGHTA and CDR2 FQGTGA. The CDR3 runs to 14 residues. Trimming shortened V by 3 bases and J by 1 base, and 9 bases separated the two germline ends. The DNA for the CDR3 is TGTGCCAGCAGCTTTGCGGGACCGAACACTGAAGCTTTCTTT. Its translation is CASSFAGPNTEAFF.

In this sample, this clone turned up a few times. This chain joins TRBV5-1 and TRBJ2-3; D remains ambiguous. The germline V gene has CDR1 SGHRS and CDR2 YFSETQ. This CDR3 comprises 15 residues. The ends were cut back, 1 base at V and 4 bases at J, with 13 bases in the middle. The CDR3 loop reads CASSLKVTGADTQYF. DNA of the CDR3: TGCGCCAGCAGCTTGAAGGTGACGGGTGCAGATACGCAGTATTTT.

The V and J genes are TRBV7-2 and TRBJ2-7; D tentatively reads TRBD1 or TRBD2 (5 bases each). The germline V gene encodes CDR1 SGHTA and CDR2 FQGNSA. The V gene lost 1 base and the J gene lost 1 base, with 11 bases spanning the gap. The CDR3 totals 15 residues. CDR3 sequence reads: CASSLGGPPSYEQYF. CDR3 sequence (DNA): TGTGCCAGCAGCTTAGGGGGACCACCATCCTACGAGCAGTACTTC.